The clone carrying this T cell receptor beta chain came up a few times. The antigen is unknown. This record comes from a study of T cell repertoires in cytomegalovirus infection. Looking at the study overall: Public TCR beta signatures provided an indication of both CMV infection and a matching HLA type. Study-wide findings and caveats: CMV-specific TCR beta clonotypes restricted by HLA-C were the ones dominating the ex vivo response. Cumulated frequencies of public TCR beta families served to identify carriers of CMV plus the relevant HLA.

Germline CDR1 and CDR2: MGHRA and YSYEKL. Deletions cut 4 bases from V and 0 bases from J, with 16 bases between. The CDR3 length is 17 residues. In TCRdb, the reads were re-called with MiXCR into one record per CDR3 protein. Of under 800,000 distinct CDR3 sequences listed, less than 25% were seen once; the top ten hold approximately 8.2%. This chain connects TRBV4-1 to TRBJ2-1, with D perhaps TRBD2 (6 bases). The clonotype was recovered from a human donor in good health (CMV status not recorded). Some clones in this sample may be carry-over from other donors' samples. The specimen sequenced was CD8+ T cells from PBMCs. The CDR3 region is CASSRGWGVHSYNEQFF. CDR3 nucleotides: TGCGCCAGCAGCCGAGGATGGGGGGTCCACTCCTACAATGAGCAGTTCTTC.